One sample yielded the 16 T cell receptor beta chains listed below, sequenced in a study of blood T cells in healthy people across ages. A second PCR of about 6 to 11 cycles used a sample-barcoded 5' primer and a J-beta primer mix. Via MiXCR, TCRdb re-called the 5' RACE reads, giving one row per CDR3 protein. The data hold some 1.7 million distinct CDR3 sequences, with under 30% observed a single time. Sequencing was performed on blood. All receptors come from a woman in her 30s in good health.

This clonotype was observed a few times. This chain connects TRBV7-9 to TRBJ2-3, with D perhaps TRBD1 (6 bases). The CDR3 sequence is 16 residues long. V lost 4 bases, J lost 2 bases, and 16 bases lay in between. Germline V gives CDR1 SEHNR, CDR2 FQNEAQ (reference sequence). DNA for the CDR3: TGTGCCAGCAGCTGTAGCAGAGGGGGAAACACAGATACGCAGTATTTT. Translated, it gives CASSCSRGGNTDTQYF.

This clonotype has just a few counts. The chain joins TRBV6-6 to TRBJ1-2; 9 bases fit TRBD1. Germline V lookup: CDR1 MNHNY, CDR2 SVGAGI (reference sequence). The length of the CDR3 is 15 residues. With V trimmed by 5 bases and J by 7 bases, 11 bases remained unmatched. The chain's CDR3 is CASSNRQGGLVGYTF. The CDR3 DNA is TGTGCCAGCAGTAACAGACAGGGGGGCCTGGTTGGCTACACCTTC.

This clonotype showed up just a few times. V is TRBV6-1 and J is TRBJ2-4, with D perhaps matching TRBD2 (5 bases). Germline V gene data show CDR1 as MNHNS and CDR2 as SASEGT. Deletions cut 2 bases from V and 0 bases from J, with 11 bases between. The CDR3 extends over 16 amino acids. As DNA, the CDR3 is TGTGCCAGCAGTGAACGGGGAGAGCTAGCCAAAAACATTCAGTACTTC. Amino acid sequence: CASSERGELAKNIQYF.

This clonotype was observed at least ten times. This rearrangement joins TRBV11-2 to TRBJ2-7; 7 bases align to TRBD2. The junction had 5 bases not matched to a gene; V was cut back by 4 bases and J by 2 bases. This CDR3 comprises 14 residues. Germline V gene lookup returns CDR1 SGHAT and CDR2 FQNNGV. Written as DNA, the CDR3 is TGTGCCAGCAGCTCTACCGGGACTACCTACGAGCAGTACTTC. Residues: CASSSTGTTYEQYF.

This clonotype appeared a few times. This chain links TRBV14 with TRBJ2-1, with TRBD1 matching 10 bases. The germline CDR1 and CDR2 sequences are SGHDN and FVKESK. The CDR3 is made up of 16 amino acids. J lost 7 bases, V lost 1 base, and 7 bases had no gene match. The CDR3 region is CASSQVGTGATNEQFF. The CDR3 DNA sequence: TGTGCCAGCAGCCAAGTGGGGACAGGGGCGACGAATGAGCAGTTCTTC.

This rearrangement joins TRBV20-1 to TRBJ2-7; TRBD2 matches at 7 bases. This CDR3 contains 13 residues. V lost 3 bases to trimming and J lost 2 bases; unmatched junction nucleotides: 4. Germline V gene lookup returns CDR1 DFQATT and CDR2 SNEGSKA (reference sequence). CDR3 amino acids: CSASVGRAYEQYF. The CDR3 DNA reads as TGCAGTGCTAGTGTGGGGAGGGCCTACGAGCAGTACTTC.

This clonotype was seen a few times. V usage is TRBV20-1 and J usage is TRBJ2-3; 12 nucleotides match TRBD2. The germline gives CDR1 DFQATT, CDR2 SNEGSKA (reference sequence). V lost 3 bases to trimming and J lost 5 bases; unmatched junction nucleotides: 6. The CDR3 extends over 15 amino acids. The CDR3 is CSARGGLAGRDTQYF. The CDR3 DNA is TGCAGTGCTAGGGGGGGACTAGCGGGCCGAGATACGCAGTATTTT.

The chain couples TRBV6-2 or TRBV6-3 to TRBJ2-3; no clear D gene. Trimming removed 8 bases at V and 3 bases at J, with 15 bases between. CDR1 is MNHEY and CDR2 is SVGEGT in the germline V gene. This CDR3 comprises 14 residues. The CDR3 here is CASSPSFSTDTQYF. CDR3 bases: TGTGCCAGCTCCCCTTCCTTTAGTACAGATACGCAGTATTTT.

The chain uses TRBV7-9 and TRBJ2-6, with 7 nucleotides matching TRBD1. The CDR3 spans 18 residues. CDR1 SEHNR and CDR2 FQNEAQ come from the germline V gene (reference sequence). Trimming took 2 bases from V and 0 from J; bases not matched to a gene: 7. The CDR3 DNA is TGTGCCAGCAGCTTACCGGGACAGAAAAGCTCTGGGGCCAACGTCCTGACTTTC. Translated: CASSLPGQKSSGANVLTF. Full variable domain (rest looked up from reference TRBV7-9 and TRBJ2-6): DTGVSQNPRHKITKRGQNVTFRCDPISEHNRLYWYRQTLGQGPEFLTYFQNEAQLEKSRLLSDRFSAERPKGSFSTLEIQRTEQGDSAMYLCASSLPGQKSSGANVLTFGAGSRLTVL.

As for this clonotype: A read error may produce the germline difference seen at one junction end. This chain uses TRBV11-2 with TRBJ2-7; maybe TRBD1 (6 bases). This CDR3 has 14 amino acids. In germline, CDR1 is SGHAT, CDR2 FQNNGV. In DNA, the CDR3 is TGTGCCGGCAGCTTAGACAGGCGATCCTACGAGCAGTACTTC. Its translation is CAGSLDRRSYEQYF.

This clonotype appeared a single time. This chain connects TRBV4-3 to TRBJ1-6; no firm D call. Germline V gene data show CDR1 as LGHNA and CDR2 as YSLEER. The CDR3 loop spans 17 amino acids. V shed 0 bases and J shed 0 bases, with 9 bases lying between them. CDR3 nucleotide sequence: TGCGCCAGCAGCCAAGAGTTCAGAAGCTCCTATAATTCACCCCTCCACTTT. This encodes CASSQEFRSSYNSPLHF.

This clonotype appeared many times. CDR3 nucleotide sequence: TGCGCCAGCAGCCCCCTCGTGACACACAATGAGCAGTTCTTC. It codes for CASSPLVTHNEQFF. The chain recombines TRBV5-1 with TRBJ2-1; no reliable D call. The V end lost 4 bases, the J end lost 5 bases, and 13 bases lay between the germline ends. This CDR3 comprises 14 residues. Germline values: CDR1 SGHRS, CDR2 YFSETQ. The full variable domain, with the rest looked up from reference TRBV5-1 and TRBJ2-1, is KAGVTQTPRYLIKTRGQQVTLSCSPISGHRSVSWYQQTPGQGLQFLFEYFSETQRNKGNFPGRFSGRQFSNSRSEMNVSTLELGDSALYLCASSPLVTHNEQFFGPGTRLTVL.

The V gene is TRBV5-1, the J gene TRBJ2-7; TRBD1 agrees at 9 bases. This CDR3 contains 15 residues. In germline, CDR1 is SGHRS, CDR2 YFSETQ. J gave up 6 bases and V 4 bases, and 11 bases lay outside the gene matches. The CDR3 region has the DNA TGCGCCAGCAGCGAGGGCGGGACAGGGATTTTCGAGCAGTACTTC. Translating gives CASSEGGTGIFEQYF.

This clonotype was counted many times. This chain uses TRBV7-3 with TRBJ2-4, with D possibly matching TRBD2 (6 bases). Trimming took off 6 bases at V and 3 bases at J, with 24 bases between the two ends. CDR1 and CDR2 (germline): SGHTA, FQGTGA. The CDR3 sequence is 18 residues long. The CDR3 sequence: CASRAGIIRDTYKNIQYF. The CDR3 DNA reads as TGTGCCAGCAGAGCGGGCATCATACGCGACACTTACAAAAACATTCAGTACTTC.

The chain uses TRBV20-1 and TRBJ2-3; D possibly corresponds to TRBD2 (6 bases). Trimming left V 7 bases short and J 1 base short, with 15 bases between. The CDR3 has 14 residues. Germline lookup yields CDR1 DFQATT and CDR2 SNEGSKA (reference sequence). The CDR3 DNA reads TGCAGTGTTCGGGGCGGGGCCGGCACAGATACGCAGTATTTT. Translating gives CSVRGGAGTDTQYF.

The chain joins TRBV20-1 to TRBJ2-7; perhaps TRBD2 as D (5 bases). Trimming removed 2 bases at V and 0 bases at J, with 11 bases between. Germline CDR1 reads DFQATT; CDR2 reads SNEGSKA (reference sequence). The CDR3 covers 14 residues. The DNA for the CDR3 is TGCAGTGCTAGAAGACGGGAAAACTCCTACGAGCAGTACTTC. Translation gives CSARRRENSYEQYF.